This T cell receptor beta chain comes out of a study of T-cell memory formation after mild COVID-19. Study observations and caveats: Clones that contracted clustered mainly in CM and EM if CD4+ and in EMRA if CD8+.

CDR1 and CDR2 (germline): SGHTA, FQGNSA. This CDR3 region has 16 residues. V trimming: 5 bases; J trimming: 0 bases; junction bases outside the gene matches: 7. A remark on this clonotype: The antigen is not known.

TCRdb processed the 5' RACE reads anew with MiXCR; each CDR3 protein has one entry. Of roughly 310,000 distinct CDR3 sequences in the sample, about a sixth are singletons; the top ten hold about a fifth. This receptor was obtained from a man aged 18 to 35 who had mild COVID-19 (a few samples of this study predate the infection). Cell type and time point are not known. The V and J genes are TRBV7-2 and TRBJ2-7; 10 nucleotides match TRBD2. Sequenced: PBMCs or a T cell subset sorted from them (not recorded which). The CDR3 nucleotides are TGTGCCAGCAGCGGCGCTAGCGGGAGCAGCTCCTACGAGCAGTACTTC. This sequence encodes CASSGASGSSSYEQYF.